A single sample is the source of the 8 T cell receptor beta chains below, sequenced in a study of CD8+CD57+ T cells in acquired aplastic anemia. According to the study, genomic DNA was the template for TCR beta VDJ and CDR3 profiling. TCRdb reprocessed the reads via MiXCR and lists one record per CDR3 protein. The repertoire holds 68,000 or so distinct CDR3 sequences, with roughly half as singletons. Sequencing used sorted CD4+, CD8+, or CD8+CD57+ T cells (not recorded which) from PBMCs. All receptors derive from a human donor in good health, serving as a control.

Many counts were recorded for this clonotype. This rearrangement joins TRBV20-1 to TRBJ2-5, with 9 bases fitting TRBD1. This CDR3 contains 16 residues. CDR1 is DFQATT and CDR2 is SNEGSKA in the germline V gene (reference sequence). V lost 0 bases and J lost 5; bases outside the gene matches: 10. The CDR3 sequence is CSARDPGQGQRETQYF. CDR3 bases: TGCAGTGCTAGAGATCCGGGACAGGGACAGAGGGAGACCCAGTACTTC.

This clonotype rates as medium-sized. The rearrangement links TRBV15 to TRBJ2-5, with 7 bases aligning to TRBD2. CDR3 length equals 14 residues. The ends lost 6 bases at V and 4 bases at J; junction bases unmatched: 8. CDR1 is LNHNV and CDR2 is YYDKDF in the germline V gene (reference sequence). The CDR3 is CATSSAGAGETQYF. CDR3 in DNA: TGTGCCACCAGTTCCGCGGGAGCGGGAGAGACCCAGTACTTC.

This clonotype was detected ten times or more. The rearrangement joins TRBV7-9 to TRBJ2-7, with TRBD2 matching 7 bases. J gave up 3 bases and V 3 bases, and 5 bases lay outside the gene matches. The CDR3 extends over 14 amino acids. The germline CDR1 and CDR2 sequences are SEHNR and FQNEAQ (reference sequence). The CDR3 DNA reads as TGTGCCAGCAGCTTTGGGGGGGAAGGCTACGAGCAGTACTTC. Amino acid sequence: CASSFGGEGYEQYF.

The chain recombines TRBV24-1 with TRBJ2-2; the D call may be TRBD1 or TRBD2 (5 bases each). V was pared by 0 bases and J by 0 bases, with 16 bases between. The CDR3 extends over 19 amino acids. From germline, CDR1 is KGHDR and CDR2 SFDVKD. The CDR3 region has the DNA TGTGCCACCAGTGATTTGCCTACCTCGGGGACCTCGAACACCGGGGAGCTGTTTTTT. Protein sequence: CATSDLPTSGTSNTGELFF.

The chain has TRBV10-1 and TRBJ2-1; 10 bases fit TRBD2. CDR1 is WNHNN, CDR2 SYGVQD, per germline (reference sequence). The trim removed 5 bases at V and 2 bases at J, leaving 6 bases unmatched. The CDR3 contains 16 residues. The CDR3 DNA sequence: TGCGCCAGCAGTCCCGGACTAGCGGTGCCCTACAATGAGCAGTTCTTC. Translated, it gives CASSPGLAVPYNEQFF.

This clonotype was detected only a few times. A clone one base away is much larger, so this may be a read error. The chain employs TRBV13 and TRBJ1-4, with a possible D match to TRBD1 (5 bases). Looked up from germline, CDR1 is PRHDT and CDR2 is FYEKMQ (reference sequence). The CDR3 loop spans 14 amino acids. CDR3 in amino acids: CASSLGDSRETLFF. CDR3 in DNA: TGTGCCAGCAGCTTAGGTGACAGCCGGGAAACACTGTTTTTT. The full variable domain, completed using reference TRBV13 and TRBJ1-4, is AAGVIQSPRHLIKEKRETATLKCYPIPRHDTVYWYQQGPGQDPQFLISFYEKMQSDKGSIPDRFSAQQFSDYHSELNMSSLELGDSALYFCASSLGDSRETLFFGSGTQLSVL.

The chain uses TRBV19 and TRBJ2-5; TRBD1 matches 8 bases. This CDR3 has 15 residues. The ends lost 4 bases at V and 5 bases at J; junction bases unmatched: 9. The V gene's germline CDR1 is LNHDA and CDR2 SQIVND (reference sequence). The CDR3 region is CASSTTGGWKETQYF. Here the CDR3 DNA reads TGTGCCAGTAGTACAACAGGGGGATGGAAGGAGACCCAGTACTTC.

The V and J genes are TRBV24-1 and TRBJ1-5; no clear D. CDR1 and CDR2 (germline): KGHDR, SFDVKD. V lost 4 bases, J lost 8 bases, and 8 bases lay in between. This CDR3 is built from 12 residues. The CDR3 is CATSDPGEPQHF. The CDR3 DNA reads TGTGCCACCAGTGACCCGGGCGAGCCCCAGCATTTT.